Given below is one T cell receptor beta chain in context. Its target is not known. Every isolated RNA sample was fully reverse transcribed, so sequencing captured expressed TCRB transcripts. Produced via immunoSEQ multiplex PCR; TCRdb's table is partial and in-frame only. The data contain 640,000 or so clones, around 15% of them seen just once; the ten biggest clones take up approximately 0.022%. The source of the sample is a study of beta chain features in type 1 diabetes. Germline V CDR1 and CDR2: MGHRA, YSYEKL. Deletions cut 3 bases from V and 0 bases from J, with 8 bases between. This CDR3 region has 14 residues. Sorted populations all exceeded 95% purity. General study points: Patients with Type 1 diabetes showed moderately but significantly shorter TCRB CDR3s in all four CD4+ subsets.

The specimen was naive CD4+ T cells from blood. This rearrangement joins TRBV4-1 to TRBJ2-5; possibly TRBD1 or TRBD2 for D (5 bases each). The receptor's source is a man younger than 35 with type 1 diabetes. The CDR3 sequence: CASSQGTYQETQYF. The CDR3 DNA follows: TGCGCCAGCAGCCAGGGGACGTACCAAGAGACCCAGTACTTC.